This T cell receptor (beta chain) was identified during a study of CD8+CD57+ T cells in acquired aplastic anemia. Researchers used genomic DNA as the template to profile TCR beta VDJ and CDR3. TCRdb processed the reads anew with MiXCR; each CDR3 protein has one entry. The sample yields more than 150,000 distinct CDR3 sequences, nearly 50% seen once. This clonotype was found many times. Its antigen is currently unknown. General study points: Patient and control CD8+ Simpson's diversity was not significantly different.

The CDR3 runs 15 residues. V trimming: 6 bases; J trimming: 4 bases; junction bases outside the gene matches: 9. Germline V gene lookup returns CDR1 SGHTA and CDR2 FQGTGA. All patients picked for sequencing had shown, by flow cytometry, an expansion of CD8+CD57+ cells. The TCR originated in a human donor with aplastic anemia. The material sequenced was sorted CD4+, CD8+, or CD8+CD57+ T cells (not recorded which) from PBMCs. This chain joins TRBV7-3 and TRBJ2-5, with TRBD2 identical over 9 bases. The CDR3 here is CASSAPAGGAETQYF. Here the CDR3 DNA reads TGTGCCAGCAGTGCTCCAGCGGGGGGAGCAGAGACCCAGTACTTC. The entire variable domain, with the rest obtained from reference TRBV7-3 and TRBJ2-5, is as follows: GAGVSQTPSNKVTEKGKYVELRCDPISGHTALYWYRQSLGQGPEFLIYFQGTGAADDSGLPNDRFFAVRPEGSVSTLKIQRTERGDSAVYLCASSAPAGGAETQYFGPGTRLLVL.